This is a list of T cell receptor beta chains from one sample in a study of blood T cell repertoires in COVID-19. The method was immunoSEQ multiplex PCR; TCRdb's version includes in-frame clones alone and lacks a portion of them. The sample includes 200,000 to 250,000 clones, 80% to 90% of them seen just once. Sequenced input: peripheral blood. All receptors derive from a woman aged 65 to 85 with acute or convalescent COVID-19. CDR3s leave out the opening cysteine and the closing phenylalanine or tryptophan. The order of the fields is V gene, clone size, J gene, CDR3 protein. The listing skips clone size in some rows; elsewhere it reads once, few, many or a size class.

V gene: TRBV7-6; clone size: -; J gene: TRBJ2-6; CDR3 protein: ASSFSTGRGANVLT
V gene: TRBV5-6; clone size: -; J gene: TRBJ2-5; CDR3 protein: ASSLRNGETQY
V gene: TRBV5-8; clone size: -; J gene: TRBJ2-7; CDR3 protein: ASSFSRYEQY
V gene: TRBV6-1; clone size: -; J gene: TRBJ1-1; CDR3 protein: ASSERQGIGTEAF
V gene: TRBV29-1; clone size: -; J gene: TRBJ1-6; CDR3 protein: SAGTDNNSPLH
V gene: TRBV29-1; clone size: -; J gene: TRBJ2-5; CDR3 protein: SYDRAETQY
V gene: TRBV7-9; clone size: few; J gene: TRBJ2-7; CDR3 protein: ASSRQAYEQY
V gene: TRBV5-1; clone size: -; J gene: TRBJ1-1; CDR3 protein: ASTLSGLDQNTEAF
V gene: TRBV28; clone size: once; J gene: TRBJ2-3; CDR3 protein: ASSFGGAADTQY
V gene: TRBV5-6; clone size: -; J gene: TRBJ1-2; CDR3 protein: ASSPAGTGRNYGYT
V gene: TRBV13; clone size: -; J gene: TRBJ1-3; CDR3 protein: ASSVSSGNTIY
V gene: TRBV7-9; clone size: -; J gene: TRBJ1-4; CDR3 protein: ASSPQRTTNEKLF
V gene: TRBV6-5; clone size: -; J gene: TRBJ1-5; CDR3 protein: ASSPSGGNQPQH
V gene: TRBV2; clone size: -; J gene: TRBJ1-1; CDR3 protein: ASSSGTVTEAF
V gene: TRBV4-1; clone size: -; J gene: TRBJ1-2; CDR3 protein: ASSQEDRSTYGYT
V gene: TRBV10-3; clone size: -; J gene: TRBJ1-2; CDR3 protein: AISESSVWT
V gene: TRBV25-1; clone size: -; J gene: TRBJ1-3; CDR3 protein: ASSGIGQSNTIY
V gene: TRBV9; clone size: -; J gene: TRBJ2-6; CDR3 protein: ASSVRGRAAGANVLT
V gene: TRBV5-1; clone size: -; J gene: TRBJ2-2; CDR3 protein: ASSLFRRAASTGELF
V gene: TRBV5-6; clone size: -; J gene: TRBJ1-2; CDR3 protein: ASSHPTGGSTYGYT
V gene: TRBV27; clone size: -; J gene: TRBJ2-7; CDR3 protein: ASSLWGGTGGAGEQY
V gene: TRBV9; clone size: once; J gene: TRBJ2-5; CDR3 protein: ASTPGLAGIYQETQY
V gene: TRBV27; clone size: -; J gene: TRBJ1-6; CDR3 protein: ASSPTGGASYNSPLH
V gene: TRBV7-9; clone size: -; J gene: TRBJ1-1; CDR3 protein: ASSLGPTGGGTEAF
V gene: TRBV7-2; clone size: -; J gene: TRBJ1-6; CDR3 protein: ASSLYSQGDSPLH
V gene: TRBV5-1; clone size: -; J gene: TRBJ1-4; CDR3 protein: ASSRGAGFNEKLF
V gene: TRBV11-2; clone size: -; J gene: TRBJ1-4; CDR3 protein: ASSLEAGGDDNLF
V gene: TRBV7-9; clone size: -; J gene: TRBJ1-2; CDR3 protein: ASSLATGQGADGYT
V gene: TRBV5-8; clone size: -; J gene: TRBJ1-6; CDR3 protein: ASSEGTGGSPLH
V gene: TRBV21-1; clone size: -; J gene: TRBJ1-1; CDR3 protein: ASSKESRDMNTEAF
V gene: TRBV27; clone size: few; J gene: TRBJ2-5; CDR3 protein: ASKGVTGQMRETQY
V gene: TRBV6-5; clone size: -; J gene: TRBJ1-3; CDR3 protein: ASSLDPGGNTIY
V gene: TRBV12-3/TRBV12-4; clone size: -; J gene: TRBJ2-5; CDR3 protein: ASGHRAPKTQY
V gene: TRBV18; clone size: -; J gene: TRBJ2-1; CDR3 protein: ASSAMTSGVGNEQF
V gene: TRBV5-1; clone size: -; J gene: TRBJ1-1; CDR3 protein: ASSSQGGDTEAF
V gene: TRBV5-1; clone size: -; J gene: TRBJ2-7; CDR3 protein: ASSLEAGGPYEQY
V gene: TRBV19; clone size: -; J gene: TRBJ1-1; CDR3 protein: ASSIDTAEAF
V gene: TRBV3-1/TRBV3-2; clone size: -; J gene: TRBJ1-2; CDR3 protein: ASSQRRLTNYGYT
V gene: TRBV12-1; clone size: few; J gene: TRBJ2-1; CDR3 protein: ASRGTFYNEQF
V gene: TRBV7-8; clone size: -; J gene: TRBJ2-7; CDR3 protein: ASSPSYYEQY
V gene: TRBV5-1; clone size: -; J gene: TRBJ1-6; CDR3 protein: ASSLGLNSPLH
V gene: TRBV2; clone size: -; J gene: TRBJ1-2; CDR3 protein: AISTVGNGYT
V gene: TRBV19; clone size: -; J gene: TRBJ1-2; CDR3 protein: ASIPTQGAGYGYT
V gene: TRBV6-5; clone size: once; J gene: TRBJ2-7; CDR3 protein: ASRREGASDEQY
V gene: TRBV19; clone size: once; J gene: TRBJ2-1; CDR3 protein: ASSGGQTNKGNEQF
V gene: TRBV29-1; clone size: -; J gene: TRBJ1-1; CDR3 protein: SVEEGTGNTEAF
V gene: TRBV15; clone size: -; J gene: TRBJ1-6; CDR3 protein: ATSPWRGSDSPLH
V gene: TRBV24-1; clone size: -; J gene: TRBJ1-2; CDR3 protein: ATSDPGQLFNYGYT
V gene: TRBV5-6; clone size: -; J gene: TRBJ2-7; CDR3 protein: ASSQGHEQY
V gene: TRBV7-2; clone size: few; J gene: TRBJ1-5; CDR3 protein: ASSPAGLNQPQH
V gene: TRBV6-1; clone size: -; J gene: TRBJ1-5; CDR3 protein: ASTRTGSSNQPQH
V gene: TRBV4-1; clone size: -; J gene: TRBJ2-2; CDR3 protein: ASSQALAGGPNTGELF
V gene: TRBV19; clone size: once; J gene: TRBJ1-2; CDR3 protein: ASSIPVYGYT
V gene: TRBV10-3; clone size: -; J gene: TRBJ1-6; CDR3 protein: AIGERSPLH